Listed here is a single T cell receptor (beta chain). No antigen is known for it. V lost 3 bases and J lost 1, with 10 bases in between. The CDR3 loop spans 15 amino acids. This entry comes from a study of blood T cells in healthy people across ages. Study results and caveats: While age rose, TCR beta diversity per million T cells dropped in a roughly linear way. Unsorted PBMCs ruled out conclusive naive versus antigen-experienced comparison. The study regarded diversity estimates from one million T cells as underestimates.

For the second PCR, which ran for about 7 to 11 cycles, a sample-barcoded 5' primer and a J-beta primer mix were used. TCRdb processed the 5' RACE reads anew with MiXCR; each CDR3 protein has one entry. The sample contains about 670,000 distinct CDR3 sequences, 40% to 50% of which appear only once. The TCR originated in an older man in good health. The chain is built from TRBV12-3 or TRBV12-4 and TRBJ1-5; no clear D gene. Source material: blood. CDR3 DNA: TGTGCCAGCAGTTTGATCGGGCAGAGCAATCAGCCCCAGCATTTT. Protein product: CASSLIGQSNQPQHF.